This TCR beta chain was sequenced for a study of T-cell reconstitution after alpha-beta-depleted transplantation in children (dated by TCRdb to about 2016). Regarding the complete study: The study quantitatively tracked T-cell immune reconstitution after TCRalphabeta/CD19-depleted allogeneic hematopoietic cell transplantation in children using TCR repertoire profiling.

V is pared back by 0 bases and J by 8 bases, with 4 bases lying between the germline termini. Spanning cysteine to phenylalanine, the CDR3 consists of 12 amino acids. Just CDR3 DNA is preserved here, 36 bases in frame from base 1. The germline V gene provides CDR1 MGHRA and CDR2 YSYEKL. To prepare the library, PCR was applied. Sequencing was carried out with an Illumina HiSeq 2500. To normalize quantification of the TCRbeta repertoire, the TCR libraries were built with molecular barcoding that relied on unique molecular identifiers. TCRdb cleaned the public reads at Q25 with fastp, built clones with MiXCR and kept in-frame beta chains. Entries are consolidated by CDR3 protein sequence, retaining the most common genes and DNA. Counted in this sample were more than 250,000 distinct CDR3 sequences; approximately 9.8% of them appeared once. The top ten clonotypes cover roughly a tenth of the sample. This clonotype came up a few times. The target of this receptor is not known. Base qualities are not recorded, but no much larger clone differs from it by a single base.

This receptor was obtained from a human donor who donated a stem cell graft to a child with SCID. This material consisted of PBMCs from the stem cell graft donor, taken from the stem cell graft. The receptor chain draws on TRBV4-1 and TRBJ1-4; the D gene lacks a confident call. The DNA sequence follows: TGCGCCAGCAGCCAAGATAGCGAAAAACTGTTTTTT. Its translation reads: CASSQDSEKLFF.